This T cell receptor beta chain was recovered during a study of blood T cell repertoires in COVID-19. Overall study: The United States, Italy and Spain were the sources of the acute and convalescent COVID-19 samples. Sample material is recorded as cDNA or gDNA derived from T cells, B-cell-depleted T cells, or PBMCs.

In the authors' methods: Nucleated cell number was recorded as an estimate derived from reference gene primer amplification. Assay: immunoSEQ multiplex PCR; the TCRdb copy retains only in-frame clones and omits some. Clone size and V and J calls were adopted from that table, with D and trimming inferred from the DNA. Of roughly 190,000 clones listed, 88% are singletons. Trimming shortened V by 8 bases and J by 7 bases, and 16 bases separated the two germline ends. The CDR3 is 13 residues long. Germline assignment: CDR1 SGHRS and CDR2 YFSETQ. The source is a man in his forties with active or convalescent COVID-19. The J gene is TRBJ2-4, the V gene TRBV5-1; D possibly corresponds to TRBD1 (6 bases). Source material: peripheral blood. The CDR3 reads CASRTATGNIQYF. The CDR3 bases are TGCGCCAGTAGGACGGCGACAGGCAACATTCAGTACTTC.